A single sample gave rise to the 3 T cell receptor beta chains below, sequenced in a study of cytotoxic CD8 clonotypes in ibrutinib-treated CLL (dated by TCRdb to 2020 to 2022). Receptor amplification or capture employed the immunoSEQ multiplex PCR assay. The table comes from immuneACCESS by way of TCRdb, which keeps in-frame sequences with V and J called. Part of the clones is missing from these tables; in studies checked, under half for an unresolved V gene and the rest for unknown reasons. This sample gives about 63,000 clones in total; roughly 70% of them show up just once. Around 43% of the sample lies in the top ten. The time point tag for this specimen amounts to: approximately 11 months on ibrutinib. Sequences were derived from PBMCs, sampled after 12 months of ibrutinib treatment. These receptors were obtained from a human donor with chronic lymphocytic leukemia.

The J gene is TRBJ1-1, the V gene TRBV28, with a weak D call TRBD1 (5 bases). CDR3 length: 13 residues. The V gene lost 6 bases and the J gene lost 4 bases, with 12 bases spanning the gap. CDR1 MDHEN and CDR2 SYDVKM come from the germline V gene. The CDR3 nucleotides are TGTGCCAGCAGCCTCGGGGGGACCACTGAAGCTTTCTTT. Protein: CASSLGGTTEAFF. Supplemented by reference TRBV28 and TRBJ1-1, the full variable domain reads DVKVTQSSRYLVKRTGEKVFLECVQDMDHENMFWYRQDPGLGLRLIYFSYDVKMKEKGDIPEGYSVSREKKERFSLILESASTNQTSMYLCASSLGGTTEAFFGQGTRLTVV.

In this sample, this clone turned up once. The chain carries TRBV6-5 and TRBJ1-1, with D perhaps matching TRBD1 (5 bases). The CDR3 is made up of 11 amino acids. V shed 7 bases and J shed 4 bases, with 7 bases lying between them. Looked up from germline, CDR1 is MNHEY and CDR2 is SVGAGI. The CDR3 DNA follows: TGTGCCAGCACCGGGGGCACTGAAGCTTTCTTT. It yields the protein CASTGGTEAFF.

The CDR3 sequence: CAWSRRGGAEPQHF. CDR3 nucleotides: TGTGCCTGGTCACGGCGGGGGGGCGCGGAGCCCCAGCATTTT. The rearrangement uses TRBV30 and TRBJ1-5; D possibly corresponds to TRBD1 (6 bases). V lost 5 bases, J lost 8 bases, and 19 bases lay in between. Per germline, CDR1 GTSNPN and CDR2 SVGIG (reference sequence). The CDR3 loop spans 14 amino acids.